This TCR beta chain comes out of a study of beta chain features in type 1 diabetes. The study's findings and limits: Type 1 diabetes patients showed a moderate but significant shortening of TCRB CDR3s in all four CD4+ subsets.

Trimming at V came to 5 bases and at J to 3 bases, leaving 5 bases not matched to a gene. The germline V gene has CDR1 SQVTM and CDR2 ANQGSEA. The CDR3 spans 13 residues. The isolated RNA, all of it, was reverse transcribed, so expressed TCRB transcripts were what got sequenced. Some clones are missing from TCRdb's copy, which holds only in-frame ones; the method was immunoSEQ multiplex PCR. This sample yields approximately 260,000 clones, of which roughly 22% are seen a single time; around 0.03% belongs to the top ten. A remark on this clone: Its target is not known.

The chain couples TRBV29-1 to TRBJ2-7, with 9 bases fitting TRBD1. The sample consisted of naive CD4+ T cells from blood. The receptor's source is a middle-aged woman with type 1 diabetes. In DNA form, the CDR3 reads TGCAGCGTTTCCGGGACAGGGAACTACGAGCAGTACTTC. As protein: CSVSGTGNYEQYF.